This T cell receptor (beta chain) was sequenced in a study of T cells after yellow fever vaccination. About the research overall: Low-cell-number fractions were prepared with SMART-Seq v4 Ultra Low Input. Study results and limitations: It was a weaker secondary response, yet one that peaked faster, at day 5 versus 15.

The CDR3 totals 15 residues. Germline V gene data show CDR1 as SEHNR and CDR2 as FQNEAQ (reference sequence). With V trimmed by 5 bases and J by 4 bases, 9 bases remained unmatched. In making TCR cDNA, 5'RACE template switching added a universal primer site and UMIs to it. TCRdb re-derived calls from the 5' RACE reads in MiXCR, one entry per CDR3 protein. The data show about 350,000 distinct CDR3 sequences, about 4% seen once. Turning to this clonotype: Antigen unknown.

Sequenced material: PBMCs, taken 5 days after the yellow fever booster vaccination. This receptor was identified in a man in his late teens or twenties who received the YFV17D yellow fever vaccine. The rearrangement links TRBV7-9 to TRBJ2-7; 9 nucleotides match TRBD1. Here the CDR3 DNA reads TGTGCCAGCAGCGCCGGGACAGGGAGTTGGTACGAGCAGTACTTC. Translated: CASSAGTGSWYEQYF. The full variable domain, with the rest looked up from reference TRBV7-9 and TRBJ2-7, is DTGVSQNPRHKITKRGQNVTFRCDPISEHNRLYWYRQTLGQGPEFLTYFQNEAQLEKSRLLSDRFSAERPKGSFSTLEIQRTEQGDSAMYLCASSAGTGSWYEQYFGPGTRLTVT.